Listed here is a single T cell receptor (beta chain). Its antigen is undetermined. Clones were read by immunoSEQ multiplex PCR, and TCRdb kept only the in-frame ones, dropping some. The table includes around 150,000 clones, 88% detected once. This entry belongs to a study of T cell responses to AZD1222 COVID-19 vaccine. Study-level findings and limits: None of the repertoires were sampled until the peak T cell response had passed. Increased Spike-specific TCR breadth and depth were observed after two AZD1222 doses.

V gave up 7 bases and J gave up 4 bases; unmatched junction bases: 10. The CDR3 totals 15 residues. Germline V gene sequence: CDR1 MDHEN, CDR2 SYDVKM. This rearrangement joins TRBV28 to TRBJ2-3, with 8 bases identical to TRBD1. The receptor was derived from an adult in good health. Sequenced material: peripheral blood, taken on day 0 of AZD1222 vaccination. The CDR3 DNA is TGTGCCAGCAAATCCGGTGGACAGGGTTCAGATACGCAGTATTTT. Translating gives CASKSGGQGSDTQYF.